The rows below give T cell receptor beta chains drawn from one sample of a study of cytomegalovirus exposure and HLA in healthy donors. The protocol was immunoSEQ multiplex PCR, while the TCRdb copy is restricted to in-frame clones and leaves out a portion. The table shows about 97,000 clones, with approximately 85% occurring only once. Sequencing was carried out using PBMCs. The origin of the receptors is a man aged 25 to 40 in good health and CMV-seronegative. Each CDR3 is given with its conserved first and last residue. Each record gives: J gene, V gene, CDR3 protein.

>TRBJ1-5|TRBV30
CAWRQSGNQPQHF
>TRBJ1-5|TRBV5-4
CASSMGLGNQPQHF
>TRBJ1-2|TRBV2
CASSAQRGQGDGYTF
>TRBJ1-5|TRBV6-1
CASERGVGNQPQHF
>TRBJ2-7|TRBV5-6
CASSLGAGGSYEQYF
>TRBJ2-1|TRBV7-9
CASSSTDRVNNEQFF
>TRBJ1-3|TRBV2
CASSVESSGNTIYF
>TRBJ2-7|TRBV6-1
CASHDRGGREQYF
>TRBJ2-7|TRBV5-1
CASSLVQGSEQYF
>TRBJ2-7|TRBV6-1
CASSPSTGYPYEQYF
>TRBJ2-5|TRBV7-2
CASSPPGGGYQETQYF
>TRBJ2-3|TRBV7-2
CASSFEADTQYF
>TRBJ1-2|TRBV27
CASSLRQGVYGYTF
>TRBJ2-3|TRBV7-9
CASSFSGGDTDTQYF
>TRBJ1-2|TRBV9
CASSAGTLNYGYTF
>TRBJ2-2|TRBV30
CAWESGLPGELFF
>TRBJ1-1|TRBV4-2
CASSQDGGQKHTEAFF
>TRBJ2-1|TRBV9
CASSVAPSGVSEQFF
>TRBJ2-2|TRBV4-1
CASSHPGHNTGELFF
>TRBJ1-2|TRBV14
CASSSGQGARGYTF
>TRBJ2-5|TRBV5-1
CASSLGSVQETQYF
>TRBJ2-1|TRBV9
CASSVPQGGEYNEQFF
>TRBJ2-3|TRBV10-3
CAISVAGGPDTQYF
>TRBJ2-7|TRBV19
CASTSPPDRGRYEQYF
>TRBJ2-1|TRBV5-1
CASSGGVNEQFF
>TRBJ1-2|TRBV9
CASSELPQGSYGYTF
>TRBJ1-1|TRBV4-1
CASSATPGNTEAFF
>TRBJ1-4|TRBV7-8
CASSLGEIRGKLFF